This TCR beta chain was sequenced for a study of cytomegalovirus exposure and HLA in healthy donors. Study-wide findings and caveats: Immune exposure information available was restricted to CMV serostatus. Reported performance of the classifier showed diagnosis of cytomegalovirus status with high specificity and sensitivity.

As concerns this clone: Antigen unknown.

This CDR3 comprises 14 residues. CDR1 is LNHNV, CDR2 YYDKDF, per germline (reference sequence). V lost 7 bases, J lost 5 bases, and 15 bases lay in between. PCR used 60 Vbeta primers and 13 Jbeta primers. The assay was immunoSEQ multiplex PCR, and TCRdb's table has in-frame clones only and misses some. The data contain 100,000 to 150,000 clones, 70% to 85% of them singletons. The sequencing input was PBMCs. The TCR originated in a female donor in good health and CMV-seronegative. V is TRBV15 and J is TRBJ1-5, with D possibly being TRBD1 (6 bases). The CDR3 here is CATTPGGGDQPQHF. As DNA, the CDR3 is TGTGCCACCACTCCGGGAGGGGGGGATCAGCCCCAGCATTTT.